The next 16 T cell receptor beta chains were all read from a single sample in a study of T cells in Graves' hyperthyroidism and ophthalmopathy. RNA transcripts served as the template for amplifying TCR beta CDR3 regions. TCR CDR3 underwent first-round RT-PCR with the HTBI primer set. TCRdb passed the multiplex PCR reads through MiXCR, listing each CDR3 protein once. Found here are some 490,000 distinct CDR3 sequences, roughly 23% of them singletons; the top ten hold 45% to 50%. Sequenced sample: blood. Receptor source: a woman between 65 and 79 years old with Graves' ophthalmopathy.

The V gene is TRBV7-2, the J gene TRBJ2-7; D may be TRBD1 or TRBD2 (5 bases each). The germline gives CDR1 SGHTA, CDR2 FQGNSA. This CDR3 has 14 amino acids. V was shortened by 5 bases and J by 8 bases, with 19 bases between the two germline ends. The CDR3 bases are TGTGCCAGCAGCCTACACGGGGCCGCTATCCAGCAGTACTTC. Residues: CASSLHGAAIQQYF. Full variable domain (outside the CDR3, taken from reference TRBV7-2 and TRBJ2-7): GAGVSQSPSNKVTEKGKDVELRCDPISGHTALYWYRQSLGQGLEFLIYFQGNSAPDKSGLPSDRFSAERTGGSVSTLTIQRTQQEDSAVYLCASSLHGAAIQQYFGPGTRLTVT.

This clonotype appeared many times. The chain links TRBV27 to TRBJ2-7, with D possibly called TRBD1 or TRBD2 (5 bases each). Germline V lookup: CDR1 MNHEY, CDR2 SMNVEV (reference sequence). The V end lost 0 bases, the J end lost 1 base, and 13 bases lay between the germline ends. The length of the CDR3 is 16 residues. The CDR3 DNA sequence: TGTGCCAGCAGTTTATCTGACGGGGACGCTTCCTACGAGCAGTACTTC. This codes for CASSLSDGDASYEQYF.

The CDR3 region has the DNA TGTGCCACCGAACTGCGTGGTGGGGCCAACGTCCTGACTTTC. Its protein product is CATELRGGANVLTF. V is TRBV15 and J is TRBJ2-6; D is unclear. The germline V gene has CDR1 LNHNV and CDR2 YYDKDF (reference sequence). This CDR3 comprises 14 residues. V dropped 8 bases and J dropped 3 bases, with 11 bases sitting between them.

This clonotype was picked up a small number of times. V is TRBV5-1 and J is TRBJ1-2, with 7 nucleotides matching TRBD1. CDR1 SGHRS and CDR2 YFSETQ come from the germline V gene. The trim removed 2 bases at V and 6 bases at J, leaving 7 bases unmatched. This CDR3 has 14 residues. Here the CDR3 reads CASSFPTGNDGYTF. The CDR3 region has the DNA TGCGCCAGCAGCTTCCCGACAGGGAATGATGGCTACACCTTC.

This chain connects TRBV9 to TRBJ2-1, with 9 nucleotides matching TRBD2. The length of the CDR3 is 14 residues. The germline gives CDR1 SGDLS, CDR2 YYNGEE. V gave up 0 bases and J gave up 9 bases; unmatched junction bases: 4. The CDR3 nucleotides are TGTGCCAGCAGCGTAGCTCTAGCGGGACTTGAGCAGTTCTTC. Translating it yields CASSVALAGLEQFF.

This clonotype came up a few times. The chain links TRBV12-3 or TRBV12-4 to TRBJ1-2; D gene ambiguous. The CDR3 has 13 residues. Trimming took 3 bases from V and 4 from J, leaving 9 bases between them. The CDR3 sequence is CASSFEGGYGYTF. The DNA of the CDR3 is TGTGCCAGCAGTTTCGAGGGCGGCTATGGCTACACCTTC.

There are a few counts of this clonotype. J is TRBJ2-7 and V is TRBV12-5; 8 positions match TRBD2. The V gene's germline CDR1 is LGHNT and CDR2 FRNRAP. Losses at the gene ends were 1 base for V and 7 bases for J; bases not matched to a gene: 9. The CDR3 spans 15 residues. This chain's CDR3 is CASGLGSGSFREQYF. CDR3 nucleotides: TGTGCTAGTGGTTTGGGAAGCGGGAGTTTTCGGGAGCAGTACTTC.

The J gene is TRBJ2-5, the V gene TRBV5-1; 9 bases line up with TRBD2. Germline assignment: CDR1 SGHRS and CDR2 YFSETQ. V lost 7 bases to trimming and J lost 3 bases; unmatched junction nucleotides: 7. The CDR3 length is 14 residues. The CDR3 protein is CASHGGGEKETQYF. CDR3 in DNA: TGCGCCAGCCACGGCGGGGGGGAAAAAGAGACCCAGTACTTC.

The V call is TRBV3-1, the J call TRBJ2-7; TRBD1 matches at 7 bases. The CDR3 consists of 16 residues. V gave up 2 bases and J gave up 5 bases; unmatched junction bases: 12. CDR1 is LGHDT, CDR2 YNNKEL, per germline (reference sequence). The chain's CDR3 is CASSQNRRTGSHEQYF. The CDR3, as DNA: TGTGCCAGCAGCCAAAATCGGAGGACAGGTAGCCACGAGCAGTACTTC.

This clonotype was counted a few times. CDR3 in DNA: TGCAGCTTCCGCCGAGGCCAAGAGACCCAGTACTTC. Its translation: CSFRRGQETQYF. V is TRBV29-1 and J is TRBJ2-5; D unclear. Trimming took off 8 bases at V and 1 base at J, with 11 bases between the two ends. The CDR3 is made up of 12 amino acids. CDR1 is SQVTM, CDR2 ANQGSEA, per germline.

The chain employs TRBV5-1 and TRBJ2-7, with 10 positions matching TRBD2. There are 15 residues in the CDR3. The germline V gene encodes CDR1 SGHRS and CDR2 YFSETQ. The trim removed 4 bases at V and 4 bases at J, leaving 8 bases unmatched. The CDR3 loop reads CASSKSSGSQYEQYF. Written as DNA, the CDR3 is TGCGCCAGCAGCAAATCTAGCGGGAGCCAATACGAGCAGTACTTC.

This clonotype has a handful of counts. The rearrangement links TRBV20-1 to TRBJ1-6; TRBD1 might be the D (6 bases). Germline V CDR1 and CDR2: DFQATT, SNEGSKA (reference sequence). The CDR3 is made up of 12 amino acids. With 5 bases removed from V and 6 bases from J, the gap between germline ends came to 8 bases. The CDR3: CSAGQSNSPLHF. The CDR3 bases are TGCAGTGCTGGACAGAGTAATTCACCCCTCCACTTT.

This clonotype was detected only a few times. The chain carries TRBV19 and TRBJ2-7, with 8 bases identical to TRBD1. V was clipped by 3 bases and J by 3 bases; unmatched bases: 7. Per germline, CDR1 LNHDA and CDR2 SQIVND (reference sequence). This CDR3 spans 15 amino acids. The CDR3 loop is CASSITGTGLYEQYF. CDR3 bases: TGTGCCAGTAGTATCACCGGGACAGGCCTCTACGAGCAGTACTTC.

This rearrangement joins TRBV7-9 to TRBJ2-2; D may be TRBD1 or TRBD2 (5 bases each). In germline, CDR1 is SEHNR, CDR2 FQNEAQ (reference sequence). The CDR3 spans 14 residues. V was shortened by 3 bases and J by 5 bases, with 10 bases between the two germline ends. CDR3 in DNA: TGTGCCAGCAGCTTTTACGGGACGACCGGGGAGCTGTTTTTT. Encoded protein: CASSFYGTTGELFF.

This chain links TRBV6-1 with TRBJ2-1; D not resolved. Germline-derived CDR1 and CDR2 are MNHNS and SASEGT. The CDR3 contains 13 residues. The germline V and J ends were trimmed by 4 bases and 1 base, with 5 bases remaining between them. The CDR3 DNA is TGTGCCAGCAGTGTCGAGTCCTACAATGAGCAGTTCTTC. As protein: CASSVESYNEQFF.

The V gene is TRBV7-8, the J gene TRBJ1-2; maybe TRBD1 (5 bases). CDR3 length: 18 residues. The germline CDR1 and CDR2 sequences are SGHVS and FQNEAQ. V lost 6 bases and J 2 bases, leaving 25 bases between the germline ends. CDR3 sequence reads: CASRYGRGRLDPNYGYTF. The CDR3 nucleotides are TGTGCCAGCAGATATGGTCGGGGCAGATTAGATCCAAACTATGGCTACACCTTC. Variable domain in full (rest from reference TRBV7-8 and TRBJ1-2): GAGVSQSPRYKVAKRGQDVALRCDPISGHVSLFWYQQALGQGPEFLTYFQNEAQLDKSGLPSDRFFAERPEGSVSTLKIQRTQQEDSAVYLCASRYGRGRLDPNYGYTFGSGTRLTVV.